These 6 T cell receptor beta chains were all obtained from the same sample, sequenced in a study of post-analysis software for immune sequencing data. Study-wide results and limits: Among roughly 5 TRBV segments more frequent in patients than controls were TRBV5-6, TRBV5-1 and TRBV20-1.

Unique-molecular-identifier-tagged TCR beta cDNA libraries were used. Each CDR3 protein is one row after TCRdb ran MiXCR on the PCR reads. Seen here are fewer than 900,000 distinct CDR3 sequences, around 46% observed once, and the top ten hold approximately 5%. Antigens of these TCRs are unknown. Sequenced sample: blood. The receptors shown here come from a girl aged 5-17 years with multiple sclerosis.

In the case of this clonotype: At one end, the junction sequence differs from germline, possibly due to a read error. This chain connects TRBV7-3 to TRBJ2-5; D not resolved. CDR3 size: 15 residues. In germline, CDR1 is SGHTA, CDR2 FQGTGA. CDR3 sequence reads: CASSLTGGREEAQYF. In nucleotides, the CDR3 is TGTGCCAGCAGCTTAACAGGTGGTAGAGAAGAGGCCCAGTACTTC. Combining the CDR3 with reference TRBV7-3 and TRBJ2-5 gives the whole variable domain GAGVSQTPSNKVTEKGKYVELRCDPISGHTALYWYRQSLGQGPEFLIYFQGTGAADDSGLPNDRFFAVRPEGSVSTLKIQRTERGDSAVYLCASSLTGGREEAQYFGPGTRLLVL.

The CDR3 loop is CAVRRCWDAYEQYF. In DNA, the CDR3 is TGTGCCGTCCGAAGATGTTGGGACGCCTACGAGCAGTACTTC. The genes are TRBV6-7 and TRBJ2-7; TRBD1 or TRBD2 may be the D gene (5 bases each). TRBV6-7 is an ORF for which the function is uncertain. The CDR3 spans 14 residues. Trimming cost V 11 bases and J 2 bases, with 19 bases left between them.

The chain links TRBV20-1 to TRBJ2-7; TRBD2 might be the D (6 bases). The CDR3 has 16 amino acids. The germline V and J ends were trimmed by 0 bases and 0 bases, with 15 bases remaining between them. Germline V gene lookup returns CDR1 DFQATT and CDR2 SNEGSKA (reference sequence). CDR3 in DNA: TGCAGTGCTAGAGATTGGGTGGCGGGGTTCTCCTACGAGCAGTACTTC. It yields the protein CSARDWVAGFSYEQYF.

The chain couples TRBV6-2 or TRBV6-3 to TRBJ1-2, with TRBD1 identical over 7 bases. V trimming: 8 bases; J trimming: 7 bases; junction bases outside the gene matches: 7. Looked up from germline, CDR1 is MNHEY and CDR2 is SVGEGT. The CDR3 sequence is 12 residues long. CDR3 DNA: TGTGCCAGCGGACAGGATATTCGTGGCTACACCTTC. Translation gives CASGQDIRGYTF.

This clonotype has a handful of counts. The rearrangement joins TRBV20-1 to TRBJ2-3; 8 positions agree with TRBD2. Unmatched junction bases numbered 17, after V lost 8 bases and J lost 4 bases. In germline, CDR1 is DFQATT, CDR2 SNEGSKA (reference sequence). The CDR3 contains 16 residues. The CDR3 region is CSIPPRGAKSPDTQYF. The CDR3 DNA reads as TGCAGTATCCCGCCGCGGGGGGCCAAGAGCCCAGATACGCAGTATTTT.

This clonotype was seen only a few times. The chain combines TRBV28 with TRBJ2-1, with D unresolved. This CDR3 has 12 residues. Germline V gives CDR1 MDHEN, CDR2 SYDVKM. V was shortened by 5 bases and J by 15 bases, with 17 bases between the two germline ends. The CDR3 loop is CASSPDPMMRFF. The CDR3 DNA is TGTGCCAGCAGTCCCGACCCCATGATGAGGTTCTTC.